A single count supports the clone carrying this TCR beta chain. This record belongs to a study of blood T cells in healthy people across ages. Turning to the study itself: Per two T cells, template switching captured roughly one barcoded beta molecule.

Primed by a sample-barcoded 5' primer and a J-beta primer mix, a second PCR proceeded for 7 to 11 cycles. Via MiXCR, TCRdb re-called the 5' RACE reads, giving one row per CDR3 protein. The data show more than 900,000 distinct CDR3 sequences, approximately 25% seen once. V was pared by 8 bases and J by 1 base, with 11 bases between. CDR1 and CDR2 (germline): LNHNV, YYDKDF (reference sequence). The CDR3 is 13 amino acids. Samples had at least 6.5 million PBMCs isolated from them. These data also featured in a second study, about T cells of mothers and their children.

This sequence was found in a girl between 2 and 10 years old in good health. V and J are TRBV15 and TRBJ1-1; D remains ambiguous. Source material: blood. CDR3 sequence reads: CATQEAANTEAFF. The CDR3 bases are TGTGCCACCCAGGAGGCCGCGAACACTGAAGCTTTCTTT. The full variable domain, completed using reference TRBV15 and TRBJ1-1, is DAMVIQNPRYQVTQFGKPVTLSCSQTLNHNVMYWYQQKSSQAPKLLFHYYDKDFNNEADTPDNFQSRRPNTSFCFLDIRSPGLGDTAMYLCATQEAANTEAFFGQGTRLTVV.